A selection of T cell receptor beta chains follows, all from one sample in a study of shared clonotypes between healthy human individuals. Measured with immunoSEQ multiplex PCR; TCRdb has only the in-frame clones, and not every one. The sample lists more than 900,000 clones, 78% occurring once. Sequencing used memory CD4+ T cells from PBMCs. The receptors were gathered from a young man in good health. Some clones in this sample may be carry-over from other donors' samples. Each CDR3 is given with its conserved first and last residue. Each record gives: clone size, D gene, V gene, J gene, CDR3 protein, CDR3 DNA. A D gene is named only where the DNA matches it firmly. Clone size is not always given. Where it is, it says once, few, many or a class for expanded clones.

>-|-|TRBV5-1|TRBJ2-7
CASSWVGQSYEQYF
TGCGCCAGCAGCTGGGTCGGACAGTCCTACGAGCAGTACTTC
>once|-|TRBV7-9|TRBJ1-1
CASSTLTGSNTEAFF
TGTGCCAGCAGCACCCTGACAGGATCGAACACTGAAGCTTTCTTT
>-|TRBD1|TRBV7-6|TRBJ2-3
CASSLRDRGQPFHF
TGTGCCAGCAGCTTAAGGGACAGGGGGCAACCCTTCCATTTT
>-|-|TRBV10-3|TRBJ2-5
CAISDAALGTQYF
TGTGCCATCAGTGACGCCGCCCTCGGGACCCAGTACTTC
>-|TRBD1|TRBV4-1|TRBJ1-3
CASSQEGQGAGNTIYF
TGCGCCAGCAGCCAAGAAGGGCAGGGGGCCGGAAACACCATATATTTT
>-|-|TRBV11-2|TRBJ2-2
CASSPGGVGELFF
TGTGCCAGCAGCCCCGGAGGGGTCGGGGAGCTGTTTTTT
>-|TRBD1|TRBV5-1|TRBJ2-7
CASSLGQGAIYEQYF
TGCGCCAGCAGCCTAGGACAGGGGGCAATCTACGAGCAGTACTTC
>few|TRBD1|TRBV2|TRBJ1-5
CASSPDRGYQPQHF
TGTGCCAGCAGTCCTGACAGGGGGTATCAGCCCCAGCATTTT
>-|-|TRBV18|TRBJ2-2
CASSPLQVNTGELFF
TGTGCCAGCTCACCACTCCAGGTGAACACCGGGGAGCTGTTTTTT
>once|TRBD2|TRBV6-1|TRBJ2-3
CASSELAGGSTDTQYF
TGTGCCAGCAGTGAGCTAGCGGGAGGGAGCACAGATACGCAGTATTTT
>-|-|TRBV9|TRBJ2-1
CASSVDSTPYNEQFF
TGTGCCAGCAGCGTAGATAGCACTCCGTACAATGAGCAGTTCTTC
>-|TRBD2|TRBV5-6|TRBJ2-7
CASSLGYTSGSGYEQYF
TGTGCCAGCAGCTTGGGTTACACTAGCGGGAGTGGATACGAGCAGTACTTC
>-|TRBD1|TRBV6-5|TRBJ2-7
CASSYSGTAETYEQYF
TGTGCCAGCAGTTACTCTGGGACAGCGGAGACCTACGAGCAGTACTTC
>-|TRBD1|TRBV6-6|TRBJ1-2
CASVRQGASGYTF
TGTGCCAGCGTGAGACAGGGGGCCTCTGGCTACACCTTC
>-|-|TRBV28|TRBJ1-3
CASSSRNTIYF
TGTGCCAGCAGCTCGAGGAACACCATATATTTT
>-|-|TRBV27|TRBJ2-5
CASRKDQPQGTQYF
TGTGCCAGCAGAAAGGACCAACCTCAGGGAACCCAGTACTTC
>-|-|TRBV28|TRBJ2-5
CASSEPGLTQYF
TGTGCCAGCAGTGAGCCGGGTCTGACCCAGTACTTC
>-|TRBD2|TRBV10-3|TRBJ2-7
CATKPGTSGISSYEQYF
TGTGCCACCAAACCCGGGACTAGCGGGATCAGCTCCTACGAGCAGTACTTC
>-|-|TRBV11-2|TRBJ2-3
CASSLARLGGTDTQYF
TGTGCCAGCAGCTTAGCCCGCCTGGGGGGCACAGATACGCAGTATTTT
>-|TRBD1|TRBV7-2|TRBJ1-5
CASSPRQGGGQPQHF
TGTGCCAGCAGCCCCAGACAGGGAGGGGGGCAGCCCCAGCATTTT
>few|-|TRBV18|TRBJ2-7
CASSSNQQGYEQYF
TGTGCCAGCTCATCAAATCAACAGGGTTACGAGCAGTACTTC
>-|TRBD2|TRBV7-3|TRBJ2-5
CASSSQSSVAGGPETQYF
TGTGCCAGCAGCTCCCAAAGCTCAGTCGCGGGAGGCCCGGAGACCCAGTACTTC
>-|-|TRBV6-6|TRBJ1-1
CASSSTSEAFF
TGTGCCAGCAGTTCCACCTCTGAGGCTTTCTTT
>-|-|TRBV5-8|TRBJ2-7
CASSPRDQGFSSYEQYF
TGTGCCAGCAGCCCAAGGGACCAGGGCTTTTCCTCTTACGAGCAGTACTTC
>-|-|TRBV5-1|TRBJ2-2
CASSLLAAANTGELFF
TGCGCCAGCAGCTTGTTGGCAGCCGCGAACACCGGGGAGCTGTTTTTT
>-|-|TRBV7-2|TRBJ1-1
CASSPRRGTTEAFF
TGTGCCAGCAGCCCCCGACGTGGTACGACTGAAGCTTTCTTT
>-|-|TRBV14|TRBJ2-6
CASSPRLRDIYSGANVLTF
TGTGCCAGCAGCCCCCGACTCCGGGACATATACTCTGGGGCCAACGTCCTGACTTTC
>-|-|TRBV5-1|TRBJ2-5
CASGKGGAVETQYF
TGCGCCAGCGGAAAAGGGGGGGCCGTTGAGACCCAGTACTTC